This TCR beta chain is from a study of control samples from healthy donors and cancer patients. Measured with immunoSEQ multiplex PCR; TCRdb has only the in-frame clones, and not every one. The top ten clones hold less than 2.5% of a sample with tens of thousands of clones, 85% to 95% of them seen once. CDR3 length equals 14 residues. Trimming cost V 9 bases and J 2 bases; bases outside gene matches: 8. Germline loops: CDR1 LNHDA, CDR2 SQIVND (reference sequence). The source of this sequence is a young man in good health. Material for sequencing was blood. The chain joins TRBV19 to TRBJ2-3, with 7 positions matching TRBD2. The CDR3 region has the DNA TGTGCCAGCACGTTGGGGAGGGACACAGATACGCAGTATTTT. Translated: CASTLGRDTDTQYF.